The T cell receptor (beta chain) under discussion was sequenced for a study of blood T cell repertoires in COVID-19. Study summary: Samples taken during acute and convalescent COVID-19 were collected in the United States, Italy and Spain.

CDR3 length: 12 amino acids. Germline-derived CDR1 and CDR2 are MNHNY and SVGAGI (reference sequence). V was cut by 8 bases and J by 1 base, with 8 bases left in between. Authors' analysis steps: Amplification with reference gene primers provided the estimates of nucleated cell counts. Data came from immunoSEQ multiplex PCR; TCRdb stores just in-frame clones and leaves some out. That table is the source of V, J and clone size, and D and trimming were worked out from the DNA. The sample gives hundreds of thousands of clones, 75% to 85% of which show up once; 0.95% to 1.5% is in the top ten. Seattle researchers signed up patients amid active infection and tracked them longitudinally.

The sequenced material came from peripheral blood. The receptor was derived from a woman aged 25 to 39 with COVID-19, enrolled during active disease. The gene calls are TRBV6-6 and TRBJ1-1; D gene ambiguous. The CDR3 loop reads CASEASNTEAFF. The DNA of the CDR3 is TGTGCCAGCGAGGCTTCGAACACTGAAGCTTTCTTT.